The 4 T cell receptor beta chains listed next were all sequenced from one sample in a study of T-cell reconstitution after alpha-beta-depleted transplantation in children. Molecular barcoding with unique molecular identifiers was used for the TCRbeta library. From the PCR reads, TCRdb called clonotypes with MiXCR, one entry per CDR3 protein. This sample has more than 550,000 distinct CDR3 sequences; about 11% occur once, and the top ten carry less than 4.5%. The sample in question was PBMCs from the stem cell graft donor, obtained from the stem cell graft. These receptors all come from a human donor who donated a stem cell graft to a child with acute myeloid leukemia.

This clonotype occurred a few times. The J gene is TRBJ2-4, the V gene TRBV7-3; D is possibly TRBD2 (5 bases). The CDR3 contains 16 residues. Germline V lookup: CDR1 SGHTA, CDR2 FQGTGA. Trimming took 5 bases from V and 3 from J, leaving 17 bases between them. The chain's CDR3 is CASSPRAGIGKNIQYF. Here the CDR3 DNA reads TGTGCCAGCAGCCCCCGCGCCGGGATTGGCAAAAACATTCAGTACTTC.

This clonotype was observed a handful of times. This chain joins TRBV20-1 and TRBJ2-7; 12 positions agree with TRBD2. V was pared by 4 bases and J by 7 bases, with 5 bases of the junction left unmatched. Germline CDR1 DFQATT, CDR2 SNEGSKA (reference sequence). The length of the CDR3 is 13 residues. The CDR3 spells CSAIGLAGPEQYF. The CDR3 DNA is TGCAGTGCTATCGGACTAGCGGGACCTGAGCAGTACTTC.

This clonotype appeared many times. The chain combines TRBV10-3 with TRBJ2-7; D is possibly TRBD2 (6 bases). Deletions cut 10 bases from V and 7 bases from J, with 20 bases between. Germline V gene lookup returns CDR1 ENHRY and CDR2 SYGVKD. CDR3 length equals 13 residues. This CDR3 reads CATRDSGPREQYF. CDR3 DNA: TGTGCCACCAGAGATAGCGGACCGAGGGAGCAGTACTTC.

This clonotype was observed a few times. The chain links TRBV29-1 to TRBJ2-5; D not certain. CDR1 is SQVTM and CDR2 is ANQGSEA in the germline V gene. V shed 7 bases and J shed 1 base, with 10 bases lying between them. This CDR3 has 12 residues. The CDR3 nucleotides read TGCAGCGCGGCCAATAGCCAAGAGACCCAGTACTTC. Its translation is CSAANSQETQYF.